This T cell receptor beta chain was observed in a study of blood T cells in healthy people across ages (dated by TCRdb to between 2015 and 2016). For context, the study as a whole: In model experiments, template switching captured roughly one uniquely barcoded TCR beta cDNA molecule for every two T cells. To track age-related changes in TCR beta repertoire diversity, the study relied on deep sequencing normalized with unique cDNA molecular identifiers. Four age groups were formed from the donors: young (average approximately 15 years), middle-aged (around 37), aged (roughly 56) and long-lived (less than 85). To avoid experimental bias, donors of different ages were randomly spread across the sequencing lanes. Using the same blood draw, the study looked at two additional independent replicas of 1 million unique cDNA reads for two donors, one aged 18 to 30 and the other aged 80 or older. Study-wide conclusions, independent of this receptor: Estimates of total diversity from one million sequenced T cells were regarded as lower bounds and underestimates. Observed TCR beta diversity per million T cells fell roughly linearly with age, and a significant reduction was already apparent by age about 38. Because profiling used bulk unsorted PBMCs, naive and antigen-experienced compartments could not be compared conclusively. Compared with the aged group, the long-lived group had more naive CD4+ T cells, fewer expanded clones and increased TCR diversity, suggesting age selection. Observed TCR beta diversity correlated strongly with the percentage of naive T cells measured by flow cytometry. Donor CMV infection status was unknown, potentially confounding age-related changes in expanded clonotypes.

Trimming takes 1 base from V and 7 bases from J, and the germline ends sit 22 bases apart. The germline V gene gives CDR1 as MGHRA and CDR2 as YSYEKL. The CDR3 contains 18 residues, cysteine and phenylalanine counted. Here the CDR3 DNA is all that survives: 54 bases in frame from base 1. Library construction relied on 5' RACE. The sequencer listed for this sample is Illumina HiSeq 2500. A second PCR of 7 to 11 cycles was performed with a sample-barcoded 5' primer and a J-beta primer mix. Each TCR beta cDNA molecule received a unique molecular identifier from a template-switch 5' adaptor carrying 12 random nucleotides. Each sample yielded at least 3 million CDR3-containing paired-end reads. First-strand cDNA synthesis was performed from all RNA using the Mint cDNA synthesis kit, with priming by a TRBC-specific oligonucleotide. Following uracil-DNA glycosylase treatment, all cDNA underwent a first 18-cycle PCR with the universal primers M1SS and BC2_uni_R. In the authors' own workflow: For normalization, 1 million high-quality reads, each with a distinct molecular identifier, were randomly selected from each sample. Instead of being binned into consensus sequences, reads that shared molecular identifiers were thrown out. MiTCR, with a Q25 quality threshold and the strictest error-elimination algorithm, was used for CDR3 identification, clonotype clustering and error correction. A nonparametric unseen species model with Euler transformation was used to estimate a lower bound on total TCR beta diversity. TCRdb's own reprocessing of the public reads used fastp at Q25 and MiXCR and kept productive beta chains. Each entry is one CDR3 protein sequence, shown with its most common DNA and genes. TCRdb, rather than the study authors, made the V and J calls. This sample lists about 1.5 million distinct CDR3 sequences; roughly 43% were detected once. Jointly, the top ten make up under 5% of the sample.

Systemically healthy Caucasian individuals from Russia, about 38 in total and aged about 6 to 95 years, were included as donors. Roughly 9 milliliters of peripheral blood were drawn from each donor into EDTA-treated Vacutainer tubes. PBMCs were isolated by Ficoll-Paque density-gradient centrifugation, with at least 7 million obtained per sample. Total RNA was extracted from PBMCs with Trizol reagent, with at least 5.5 micrograms obtained per sample. Naive CD45RAhigh/CD27high T cell percentages were measured by flow cytometry on a PBMC aliquot from every donor. There are a few counts of this clonotype. Its antigen is currently not known. It has no much larger one-base neighbor in the sample; base qualities were not kept.

Sequenced input: blood. In this chain, TRBV4-1 is recombined with TRBJ1-4; the D gene remains uncertain. The clonotype comes from a young woman in good health. The DNA is TGCGCCAGCAGCCAAGTCGCCTACACCGGCTCCCGGACTGAAAAACTGTTTTTT. Its amino acids are CASSQVAYTGSRTEKLFF.